Detailed here is one T cell receptor beta chain. Its antigen is as yet unknown. Trimming shortened V by 5 bases and J by 1 base, and 18 bases separated the two germline ends. Germline CDR1 SGHVS, CDR2 FNYEAQ. The CDR3 extends over 17 amino acids. The data belong to a study of T cell repertoires in cytomegalovirus infection. Study information: Recently identified HLA-C-restricted CMV epitopes and well-studied HLA-B-restricted CMV epitopes were used by the study. An indication of both CMV infection and matching HLA type came from public TCR beta signatures. General study findings and limits: People with CMV and the relevant HLA were identified by cumulative public TCR beta family frequency. The study found HLA-C-restricted CMV-specific TCR beta clonotypes dominating the ex vivo response.

Each CDR3 protein gets one entry after TCRdb re-called the reads with MiXCR. In the table there are about 480,000 distinct CDR3 sequences, roughly a third of which are singletons. The source of this sequence is a human donor in good health (CMV status not recorded). Some clones in this sample may be carry-over from other donors' samples. The chain has TRBV7-6 and TRBJ1-5; D is possibly TRBD1 (5 bases). The material sequenced was cultured PBMCs, taken from culture after CMV antigen stimulation. CDR3: CASSLRQNRQSNQPQHF. The CDR3 DNA sequence: TGTGCCAGCAGCCTCAGACAGAATCGGCAAAGCAATCAGCCCCAGCATTTT.